A single sample gave rise to the 8 T cell receptor beta chains below, sequenced in a study of T cell changes during pregnancy in multiple sclerosis. The table came from immunoSEQ multiplex PCR; TCRdb's copy has only in-frame clones and leaves some out. This table holds about 23,000 clones, roughly 91% found once. This sample comprised CD8+ T cells from peripheral blood mononuclear cells, obtained in the first trimester of pregnancy. All receptors derive from a female donor with multiple sclerosis, enrolled in a pregnancy study.

The gene calls are TRBV5-4 and TRBJ2-7; 7 nucleotides align to TRBD1. The CDR3 is 14 residues long. V shed 5 bases, J shed 0 bases, and the junction held 5 bases outside the gene matches. CDR1 and CDR2 (germline): SGHNT, YYREEE (reference sequence). CDR3 amino acids: CASSYWDSSYEQYF. For the CDR3, the DNA is TGTGCCAGCAGTTATTGGGACAGCTCCTACGAGCAGTACTTC.

The chain couples TRBV19 to TRBJ1-1, with a possible D match to TRBD1 (6 bases). With 3 bases removed from V and 5 bases from J, the gap between germline ends came to 13 bases. This CDR3 has 14 residues. From germline, CDR1 is LNHDA and CDR2 SQIVND (reference sequence). DNA of the CDR3: TGTGCCAGTAGTATGCAACTGAGGGGGACTGAAGCTTTCTTT. It codes for CASSMQLRGTEAFF. The whole variable domain, filled in from reference TRBV19 and TRBJ1-1, reads DGGITQSPKYLFRKEGQNVTLSCEQNLNHDAMYWYRQDPGQGLRLIYYSQIVNDFQKGDIAEGYSVSREKKESFPLTVTSAQKNPTAFYLCASSMQLRGTEAFFGQGTRLTVV.

J is TRBJ2-3 and V is TRBV6-5; 11 bases are shared with TRBD2. The CDR3 loop spans 15 amino acids. V gave up 5 bases and J gave up 4 bases; unmatched junction bases: 5. Germline V gene sequence: CDR1 MNHEY, CDR2 SVGAGI. CDR3 bases: TGTGCCAGCAGTAAACTAGCGGGAGAGGCAGATACGCAGTATTTT. Encoded protein: CASSKLAGEADTQYF.

The gene calls are TRBV7-8 and TRBJ2-3; weak D call: TRBD1 (6 bases). V lost 3 bases, J lost 2 bases, and 18 bases lay in between. The germline V gene encodes CDR1 SGHVS and CDR2 FQNEAQ. This CDR3 region has 17 residues. CDR3 sequence (DNA): TGTGCCAGCAGCTTCTTACGACAGGTATCACCCACAGATACGCAGTATTTT. Translation: CASSFLRQVSPTDTQYF.

The chain employs TRBV5-5 and TRBJ2-6; D not resolved. With 2 bases removed from V and 2 bases from J, the gap between germline ends came to 5 bases. The CDR3 is made up of 14 amino acids. Germline V gene data show CDR1 as SGHKS and CDR2 as YYEKEE (reference sequence). DNA for the CDR3: TGTGCCAGCAGCTTATATACTGGGGCCAACGTCCTGACTTTC. Amino acids: CASSLYTGANVLTF.

The rearrangement links TRBV7-6 to TRBJ2-3; TRBD2 matches 12 bases. Germline-derived CDR1 and CDR2 are SGHVS and FNYEAQ. This CDR3 has 16 residues. The J segment lost 8 bases and the V segment lost 2 bases, leaving 8 bases of the junction unmatched. The CDR3 loop is CASSLPGTSGYSTQYF. Here the CDR3 DNA reads TGTGCCAGCAGCTTACCCGGGACTAGCGGGTATAGTACGCAGTATTTT. Complete variable domain (other parts from reference TRBV7-6 and TRBJ2-3): GAGVSQSPRYKVTKRGQDVALRCDPISGHVSLYWYRQALGQGPEFLTYFNYEAQQDKSGLPNDRFSAERPEGSISTLTIQRTEQRDSAMYRCASSLPGTSGYSTQYFGPGTRLTVL.

The rearrangement uses TRBV19 and TRBJ1-1; D perhaps matches TRBD1 (5 bases). The CDR3 runs to 16 residues. In germline, CDR1 is LNHDA, CDR2 SQIVND (reference sequence). The V and J ends lost 1 base and 7 bases respectively, with 19 bases between them. This chain's CDR3 is CASSIGSRAGNVEAFF. CDR3 nucleotides: TGTGCCAGTAGTATAGGGAGCAGGGCTGGGAATGTTGAAGCTTTCTTT. The full variable domain, its missing parts supplied by reference TRBV19 and TRBJ1-1, is DGGITQSPKYLFRKEGQNVTLSCEQNLNHDAMYWYRQDPGQGLRLIYYSQIVNDFQKGDIAEGYSVSREKKESFPLTVTSAQKNPTAFYLCASSIGSRAGNVEAFFGQGTRLTVV.

In this sample, this clone turned up a few times. The chain combines TRBV4-2 with TRBJ1-1, with D maybe TRBD1 (5 bases). The length of the CDR3 is 15 residues. Trimming cost V 2 bases and J 2 bases, with 12 bases left between them. CDR1 is LGHNA and CDR2 is YNFKEQ in the germline V gene. CDR3 coding DNA: TGTGCCAGCAGCCAAAATCGCGGGGGTAACACTGAAGCTTTCTTT. This translates into CASSQNRGGNTEAFF.